Listed below are T cell receptor beta chains from one sample, sequenced in a study of CD8+CD57+ T cells in acquired aplastic anemia. TCRdb called the reads again in MiXCR, with one record for every CDR3 protein. The sample holds 150,000 to 200,000 distinct CDR3 sequences, about half seen once. Source material: sorted CD4+, CD8+, or CD8+CD57+ T cells (not recorded which) from PBMCs. All receptors come from a human donor with aplastic anemia. CDR3s include the opening cysteine and the closing phenylalanine or tryptophan. D genes are given only for firm matches. Some rows have no size entry. The others give once, few or many, or a class for an expanded clone.

clone_size	v_call	d_call	j_call	cdr3_aa	cdr3_nt
.	TRBV24-1	.	TRBJ2-1	CATSDGGLGEQFF	TGTGCCACCAGTGATGGAGGCTTGGGGGAGCAGTTCTTC
many	TRBV3-1	.	TRBJ1-5	CASSPRGSINQPQHF	TGTGCCAGCAGTCCGCGGGGATCAATCAATCAGCCCCAGCATTTT
many	TRBV5-1	.	TRBJ2-2	CASSLDGGASTGELFF	TGCGCCAGCAGCTTGGACGGGGGCGCGAGCACCGGGGAGCTGTTTTTT
.	TRBV7-2	.	TRBJ1-6	CASSLAPNSPLHF	TGTGCCAGCAGCTTAGCCCCGAATTCACCCCTCCACTTT
.	TRBV19	TRBD1	TRBJ1-1	CASRKGQANTEAFF	TGTGCCAGTAGGAAGGGACAGGCGAACACTGAAGCTTTCTTT
.	TRBV9	TRBD2	TRBJ2-2	CASRGGLGELFF	TGTGCCAGCCGGGGGGGACTCGGGGAGCTGTTTTTT
many	TRBV29-1	TRBD2	TRBJ2-1	CSVAGLAAYNEQFF	TGCAGCGTCGCGGGACTAGCTGCCTACAATGAGCAGTTCTTC
few	TRBV6-2/TRBV6-3	.	TRBJ2-5	CASSYWAEKETQYF	TGTGCCAGCAGTTACTGGGCAGAGAAAGAGACCCAGTACTTC
many	TRBV6-4	.	TRBJ1-2	CASSDFRRGYGYTF	TGTGCCAGCAGTGACTTCAGGAGGGGCTATGGCTACACCTTC
.	TRBV7-9	.	TRBJ2-1	CASSAEVSSYNEQFF	TGTGCCAGCAGCGCAGAGGTGAGCTCCTACAATGAGCAGTTCTTC
few	TRBV2	.	TRBJ2-7	CASRHYEQYF	TGTGCCAGCAGACACTACGAGCAGTACTTC
many	TRBV12-3/TRBV12-4	.	TRBJ1-1	CASSRTQNTEAFF	TGTGCCAGCAGCCGGACACAAAACACTGAAGCTTTCTTT
.	TRBV10-3	.	TRBJ2-1	CAISETARLNNEQFF	TGTGCCATCAGTGAGACAGCGCGGCTAAACAATGAGCAGTTCTTC
.	TRBV29-1	TRBD1	TRBJ2-7	CSVQTGDYEQYF	TGCAGCGTGCAGACAGGGGACTACGAGCAGTACTTC
many	TRBV27	TRBD1	TRBJ2-2	CASSYRGVGTGELFF	TGTGCCAGCAGCTACAGGGGGGTTGGCACCGGGGAGCTGTTTTTT
many	TRBV5-1	TRBD2	TRBJ2-5	CASSLAPGGTGETQYF	TGCGCCAGCAGCTTGGCCCCGGGGGGGACTGGAGAGACCCAGTACTTC
.	TRBV6-5	.	TRBJ2-5	CASSSRQGGETQYF	TGTGCCAGCAGTTCACGACAGGGAGGAGAGACCCAGTACTTC
.	TRBV28	.	TRBJ1-6	CASSFQGRSPLHF	TGTGCCAGCAGTTTCCAGGGACGTTCACCCCTCCACTTT
.	TRBV30	.	TRBJ1-6	CAWSARAADNSPLHF	TGTGCCTGGAGCGCGCGGGCAGCGGATAATTCACCCCTCCACTTT
many	TRBV6-4	TRBD2	TRBJ2-1	CASSDGTSGGFTEQFF	TGTGCCAGCAGCGACGGAACTAGCGGGGGATTCACAGAGCAGTTCTTC
.	TRBV6-1	.	TRBJ2-2	CASSLKAIAAFNTGELFF	TGTGCCAGCAGCCTCAAAGCTATAGCGGCCTTTAACACCGGGGAGCTGTTTTTT
.	TRBV6-2/TRBV6-3	TRBD2	TRBJ2-5	CASTRTSGGGTQYF	TGTGCCAGCACTAGGACTAGCGGGGGAGGGACCCAGTACTTC
.	TRBV10-1	TRBD1	TRBJ1-1	CASSSDREATEAFF	TGCGCCAGCAGTTCTGACAGGGAGGCCACTGAAGCTTTCTTT
.	TRBV4-2	TRBD2	TRBJ2-1	CASSPRLAGAGEGNNEQFF	TGTGCCAGCAGCCCGAGACTAGCGGGAGCCGGGGAGGGGAACAATGAGCAGTTCTTC
many	TRBV29-1	TRBD1	TRBJ2-5	CSAAYRGTGTQYF	TGCAGCGCCGCCTACAGAGGGACAGGGACCCAGTACTTC
.	TRBV7-2	TRBD1	TRBJ1-1	CASRQGQGARAFF	TGTGCCAGCAGACAGGGACAGGGGGCGCGGGCTTTCTTT
.	TRBV24-1	.	TRBJ2-2	CATSDFRPASTGELFF	TGTGCCACCAGTGATTTCAGGCCAGCAAGCACCGGGGAGCTGTTTTTT
.	TRBV24-1	TRBD1	TRBJ2-1	CATSDDDRGSYNEQFF	TGTGCCACCAGTGATGATGACAGGGGGTCTTACAATGAGCAGTTCTTC
.	TRBV20-1	TRBD1	TRBJ1-1	CSARDPRGDPEAFF	TGCAGTGCTAGAGATCCCAGGGGGGATCCTGAAGCTTTCTTT
many	TRBV19	TRBD2	TRBJ2-3	CASSPQTSANTQYF	TGTGCCAGCTCACCCCAAACTAGCGCGAATACGCAGTATTTT
.	TRBV25-1	TRBD1	TRBJ2-7	CASPPGTGKGEQYF	TGTGCCAGCCCCCCCGGGACAGGGAAAGGCGAGCAGTACTTC
.	TRBV5-6	.	TRBJ2-7	CASSLAAGTGSYEQYF	TGTGCCAGCAGCTTGGCAGCAGGGACGGGGTCCTACGAGCAGTACTTC
.	TRBV5-1	.	TRBJ2-3	CASSLVEGDTQYF	TGCGCCAGCAGCTTGGTAGAAGGGGATACGCAGTATTTT
.	TRBV6-5	.	TRBJ2-1	CASSYSRVRNEQFF	TGTGCCAGCAGTTACTCGAGGGTCCGCAATGAGCAGTTCTTC
.	TRBV20-1	TRBD1	TRBJ2-3	CSAGTGSYEQYF	TGCAGTGCAGGGACAGGGAGCTACGAGCAGTACTTT
.	TRBV15	.	TRBJ1-1	CATSTVFKSHTEAFF	TGTGCCACCAGCACCGTTTTCAAGTCCCACACTGAAGCTTTCTTT
many	TRBV19	TRBD2	TRBJ2-1	CASSMGGLAGSGEQFF	TGTGCCAGTAGTATGGGCGGACTAGCGGGGAGTGGTGAGCAGTTCTTC
.	TRBV15	.	TRBJ1-1	CATSRDRGWTEAFF	TGTGCCACCAGCAGAGACAGGGGATGGACTGAAGCTTTCTTT
many	TRBV5-1	.	TRBJ2-2	CASSLRTANTGELFF	TGCGCCAGCAGCTTGCGGACAGCGAACACCGGGGAGCTGTTTTTT
.	TRBV24-1	TRBD1	TRBJ2-1	CATSDPRDRAMNEQFF	TGTGCCACCAGTGATCCCCGGGACAGGGCAATGAATGAGCAGTTCTTC
many	TRBV24-1	TRBD2	TRBJ2-1	CATSSGTSAFYNEQFF	TGTGCCACCAGTTCCGGGACTAGCGCCTTCTACAATGAGCAGTTCTTC
.	TRBV5-1	TRBD1	TRBJ1-4	CASRRRTGAPATNEKLFF	TGCGCCAGCAGACGTCGGACAGGGGCCCCTGCAACTAATGAAAAACTGTTTTTT
.	TRBV20-1	.	TRBJ2-5	CSARGGRETQYF	TGCAGTGCTAGAGGCGGGCGAGAGACCCAGTACTTC
.	TRBV12-3/TRBV12-4	TRBD1	TRBJ2-4	CASRHTTRQGRLRNIQYF	TGTGCCAGCAGGCATACGACGCGACAGGGGCGCCTTAGGAACATTCAGTACTTC
many	TRBV10-3	TRBD2	TRBJ2-1	CASTGTSGGAFNEQFF	TGTGCCAGCACGGGGACTAGCGGGGGGGCCTTCAATGAGCAGTTCTTC
many	TRBV6-2/TRBV6-3	TRBD1	TRBJ1-2	CASSRGHVNGYTF	TGTGCCAGCAGTAGGGGGCACGTCAATGGCTACACCTTC
.	TRBV24-1	.	TRBJ2-1	CATGLSGTPLNEQFF	TGTGCCACCGGACTTAGCGGCACCCCCCTCAATGAGCAGTTCTTC
.	TRBV19	TRBD1	TRBJ2-7	CASSPWTGVEEQYF	TGTGCCAGTAGCCCATGGACAGGGGTGGAAGAGCAGTACTTC
few	TRBV2	TRBD1	TRBJ2-7	CASTKTGFEQYF	TGTGCCAGCACGAAGACAGGGTTCGAGCAGTACTTC
.	TRBV24-1	TRBD1	TRBJ1-1	CATRGTGVNTEAFF	TGTGCCACTCGAGGCACAGGGGTGAACACTGAAGCTTTCTTT
.	TRBV9	.	TRBJ2-3	CASSVSANTDTQYF	TGTGCCAGCAGCGTTTCAGCGAACACAGATACGCAGTATTTT